Shown below are 18 T cell receptor beta chains from a single sample sequenced in a study of shared clonotypes between healthy human individuals. The method was immunoSEQ multiplex PCR; TCRdb's version includes in-frame clones alone and lacks a portion of them. Among roughly 2.1 million clones listed, approximately 94% were seen once. CD45RO-negative, CCR7-positively selected cells formed the naive CD8 fraction, excluding terminally differentiated effector memory CD45RA+ cells. Sample: naive CD8+ T cells from PBMCs. These receptors were collected from a man younger than 35 in good health. Some clones in this sample may be carry-over from other donors' samples.

The V call is TRBV11-2, the J call TRBJ2-7; D not resolved. Trimming shortened V by 4 bases and J by 0 bases, and 16 bases separated the two germline ends. Germline CDR1 and CDR2: SGHAT and FQNNGV. This CDR3 contains 16 residues. The CDR3 protein is CASSSVGYRRSYEQYF. CDR3 nucleotides: TGTGCCAGCAGCTCAGTAGGTTACAGACGCTCCTACGAGCAGTACTTC.

V usage is TRBV28 and J usage is TRBJ2-2, with 9 nucleotides matching TRBD2. V lost 4 bases to trimming and J lost 4 bases; unmatched junction nucleotides: 4. The V gene's germline CDR1 is MDHEN and CDR2 SYDVKM. This CDR3 spans 15 amino acids. CDR3 bases: TGTGCCAGCAGTTCCCTAGCGGGATCCACCGGGGAGCTGTTTTTT. Translating it yields CASSSLAGSTGELFF.

The rearrangement uses TRBV9 and TRBJ2-5; D remains unclear. The CDR3 consists of 16 residues. Germline CDR1 is SGDLS and CDR2 is YYNGEE. The germline V and J ends were trimmed by 3 bases and 2 bases, with 17 bases remaining between them. The DNA of the CDR3 is TGTGCCAGCAGCGGTGGGGTCGTAGAGTTACAAGAGACCCAGTACTTC. This translates into CASSGGVVELQETQYF.

This chain uses TRBV4-1 with TRBJ2-2, with D uncertain. With 6 bases removed from V and 0 bases from J, the gap between germline ends came to 8 bases. CDR1 and CDR2 (germline): MGHRA, YSYEKL. The CDR3 extends over 14 amino acids. CDR3 DNA sequence: TGCGCCAGCAGGTTCCCTGCGAACACCGGGGAGCTGTTTTTT. This gives the protein CASRFPANTGELFF.

The V gene is TRBV7-9, the J gene TRBJ2-1, with TRBD1 identical over 7 bases. CDR1 and CDR2 (germline): SEHNR, FQNEAQ (reference sequence). J lost 2 bases, V lost 7 bases, and 5 bases had no gene match. The CDR3 contains 14 residues. The CDR3 region has the DNA TGTGCCAGCACCTCGGACAGGACCTACAATGAGCAGTTCTTC. Its protein is CASTSDRTYNEQFF.

This clone was recorded only once. This chain links TRBV7-8 with TRBJ1-5; possibly TRBD1 for D (6 bases). The CDR3 covers 16 residues. Germline loops: CDR1 SGHVS, CDR2 FQNEAQ. Deletions cut 3 bases from V and 5 bases from J, with 17 bases between. CDR3 nucleotide sequence: TGTGCCAGCAGCTTGACTTCGGTCAGGGGAGATCAGCCCCAGCATTTT. Protein product: CASSLTSVRGDQPQHF.

This clone was seen a single time. This sequence joins TRBV4-3 and TRBJ1-1; D gene unclear. Germline-derived CDR1 and CDR2 are LGHNA and YSLEER. Trimming removed 5 bases at V and 7 bases at J, with 20 bases between. This CDR3 contains 15 residues. In nucleotides, the CDR3 is TGCGCCAGCAGCTTAATCAAAACCGGGCCGGTTGAAGCTTTCTTT. It is translated as CASSLIKTGPVEAFF.

V usage is TRBV9 and J usage is TRBJ2-1, with 8 bases fitting TRBD1. Germline V CDR1 and CDR2: SGDLS, YYNGEE. With 2 bases clipped from V and 5 bases from J, the junction kept 9 bases outside the gene matches. The CDR3 covers 16 residues. The CDR3 sequence: CASSVADRGPHNEQFF. As DNA, the CDR3 is TGTGCCAGCAGCGTGGCAGACAGGGGCCCCCACAATGAGCAGTTCTTC.

V usage is TRBV6-1 and J usage is TRBJ2-2; D remains ambiguous. Trimming stripped 2 bases from V and 6 bases from J, with 13 bases between. Germline V gene data show CDR1 as MNHNS and CDR2 as SASEGT. The CDR3 sequence is 15 residues long. The CDR3 DNA is TGTGCCAGCAGTGAACAGCCGGCGATTTCCGGGGAGCTGTTTTTT. It encodes CASSEQPAISGELFF.

The chain is built from TRBV11-2 and TRBJ1-1; D remains ambiguous. CDR3 size: 15 residues. CDR1 and CDR2 from the germline V gene are SGHAT and FQNNGV. V dropped 2 bases and J dropped 4 bases, with 14 bases sitting between them. The CDR3 coding sequence is TGTGCCAGCAGCTTATGGAAGCGGGAGAGCACTGAAGCTTTCTTT. Translating it yields CASSLWKRESTEAFF. Variable domain in full (rest from reference TRBV11-2 and TRBJ1-1): EAGVAQSPRYKIIEKRQSVAFWCNPISGHATLYWYQQILGQGPKLLIQFQNNGVVDDSQLPKDRFSAERLKGVDSTLKIQPAKLEDSAVYLCASSLWKRESTEAFFGQGTRLTVV.

The chain joins TRBV6-5 to TRBJ2-1, with D possibly matching TRBD1 (5 bases). CDR1 and CDR2 (germline): MNHEY, SVGAGI. The CDR3 extends over 13 amino acids. Trimming took off 5 bases at V and 4 bases at J, with 9 bases between the two ends. The CDR3 region has the DNA TGTGCCAGCAGTCAGACAGTATACAATGAGCAGTTCTTC. Amino acid sequence: CASSQTVYNEQFF.

The gene calls are TRBV27 and TRBJ2-7, with unresolved D. Germline CDR1 and CDR2: MNHEY and SMNVEV (reference sequence). Deletions cut 7 bases from V and 1 base from J, with 14 bases between. The CDR3 runs 14 residues. CDR3 bases: TGTGCCAGCACGTCCGGGCGGAATTCCTACGAGCAGTACTTC. As protein: CASTSGRNSYEQYF.

This sequence joins TRBV11-2 and TRBJ1-4; possible D gene TRBD1, 6 bases. V lost 5 bases and J lost 7, with 14 bases in between. The CDR3 totals 14 residues. Germline V gives CDR1 SGHAT, CDR2 FQNNGV. CDR3 amino acids: CASSPTGVPEKLFF. The CDR3 nucleotides are TGTGCCAGCAGCCCGACAGGCGTACCTGAAAAACTGTTTTTT. Drawing the rest from reference TRBV11-2 and TRBJ1-4, the complete variable domain is EAGVAQSPRYKIIEKRQSVAFWCNPISGHATLYWYQQILGQGPKLLIQFQNNGVVDDSQLPKDRFSAERLKGVDSTLKIQPAKLEDSAVYLCASSPTGVPEKLFFGSGTQLSVL.

A remark on this clone: Within the sample, other DNA sequences also encode this same CDR3. The rearrangement links TRBV28 to TRBJ2-5; D ambiguous. The CDR3 totals 14 residues. The germline gives CDR1 MDHEN, CDR2 SYDVKM. V was shortened by 2 bases and J by 2 bases, with 9 bases between the two germline ends. This chain's CDR3 is CASSLRAAQETQYF. The CDR3 DNA is TGTGCCAGCAGTTTACGGGCAGCACAAGAGACCCAGTACTTC.

The chain recombines TRBV9 with TRBJ2-1, with D possibly matching TRBD2 (6 bases). V lost 3 bases and J 9 bases, leaving 13 bases between the germline ends. Germline V gene sequence: CDR1 SGDLS, CDR2 YYNGEE. This CDR3 region has 13 residues. The CDR3 here is CASSEPGSPEQFF. For the CDR3, the DNA is TGTGCCAGCAGCGAGCCCGGGAGCCCTGAGCAGTTCTTC. The full variable domain, rest sourced from reference TRBV9 and TRBJ2-1, is DSGVTQTPKHLITATGQRVTLRCSPRSGDLSVYWYQQSLDQGLQFLIQYYNGEERAKGNILERFSAQQFPDLHSELNLSSLELGDSALYFCASSEPGSPEQFFGPGTRLTVL.

This chain links TRBV28 with TRBJ1-1; D is unresolved. The CDR3 covers 10 residues. V gave up 10 bases and J gave up 6 bases, with 9 bases separating them. Per germline, CDR1 MDHEN and CDR2 SYDVKM. CDR3 in amino acids: CATSRAEAFF. CDR3 nucleotide sequence: TGTGCCACCTCGAGGGCTGAAGCTTTCTTT.

The chain employs TRBV15 and TRBJ1-5; 8 nucleotides align to TRBD1. The ends lost 4 bases at V and 5 bases at J; junction bases unmatched: 7. CDR1 is LNHNV, CDR2 YYDKDF, per germline (reference sequence). The length of the CDR3 is 15 residues. The DNA for the CDR3 is TGTGCCACCAGCACGGAAATGGACAGGGATCAGCCCCAGCATTTT. This translates into CATSTEMDRDQPQHF.

The chain carries TRBV2 and TRBJ2-7; D gene unclear. The germline gives CDR1 SNHLY, CDR2 FYNNEI. Trimming stripped 11 bases from V and 1 base from J, with 15 bases between. This CDR3 is 13 amino acids long. The DNA for the CDR3 is TGTGCCGTGCCCGGGCCAACATCCTACGAGCAGTACTTC. The encoded protein is CAVPGPTSYEQYF.